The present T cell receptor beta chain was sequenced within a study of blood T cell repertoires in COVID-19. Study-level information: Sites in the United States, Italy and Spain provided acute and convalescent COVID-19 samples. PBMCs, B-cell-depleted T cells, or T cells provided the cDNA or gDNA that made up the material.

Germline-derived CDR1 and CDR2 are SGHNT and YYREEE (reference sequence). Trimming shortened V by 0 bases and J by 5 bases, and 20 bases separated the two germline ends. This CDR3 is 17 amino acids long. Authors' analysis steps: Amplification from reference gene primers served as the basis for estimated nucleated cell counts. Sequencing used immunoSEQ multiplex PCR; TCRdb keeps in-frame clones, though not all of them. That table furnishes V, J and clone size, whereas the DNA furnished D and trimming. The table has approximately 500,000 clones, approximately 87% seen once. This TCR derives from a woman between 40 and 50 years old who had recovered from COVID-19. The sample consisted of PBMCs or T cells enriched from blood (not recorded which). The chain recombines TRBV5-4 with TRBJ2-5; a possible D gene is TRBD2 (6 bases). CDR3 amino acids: CASSLEGTPRSLETQYF. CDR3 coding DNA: TGTGCCAGCAGCTTGGAAGGGACTCCACGGAGTTTGGAGACCCAGTACTTC. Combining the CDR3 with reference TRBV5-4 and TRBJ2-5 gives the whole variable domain ETGVTQSPTHLIKTRGQQVTLRCSSQSGHNTVSWYQQALGQGPQFIFQYYREEENGRGNFPPRFSGLQFPNYSSELNVNALELDDSALYLCASSLEGTPRSLETQYFGPGTRLLVL.